This T cell receptor beta chain was documented in a study of chemoradiotherapy in HPV16-positive cancers. Repeated repertoire sampling spanned the course of chemoradiotherapy. The table came from immunoSEQ multiplex PCR; TCRdb's copy has only in-frame clones and leaves some out. The table includes tens of thousands of clones, about 89% detected once. This CDR3 contains 15 residues. CDR1 and CDR2 from the germline V gene are SEHNR and FQNEAQ (reference sequence). The V end was cut by 5 bases, the J end by 2 bases, with 12 bases between. In its sample, this clone was seen once. The clonotype was recovered from a human donor with HPV-associated anogenital cancer. The chain couples TRBV7-9 to TRBJ2-2; D is uncertain. Sample: blood, taken from a patient who underwent chemoradiotherapy. This CDR3 reads CASSLTLGNTGELFF. The CDR3 bases are TGTGCCAGCAGCCTGACCCTAGGTAACACCGGGGAGCTGTTTTTT.